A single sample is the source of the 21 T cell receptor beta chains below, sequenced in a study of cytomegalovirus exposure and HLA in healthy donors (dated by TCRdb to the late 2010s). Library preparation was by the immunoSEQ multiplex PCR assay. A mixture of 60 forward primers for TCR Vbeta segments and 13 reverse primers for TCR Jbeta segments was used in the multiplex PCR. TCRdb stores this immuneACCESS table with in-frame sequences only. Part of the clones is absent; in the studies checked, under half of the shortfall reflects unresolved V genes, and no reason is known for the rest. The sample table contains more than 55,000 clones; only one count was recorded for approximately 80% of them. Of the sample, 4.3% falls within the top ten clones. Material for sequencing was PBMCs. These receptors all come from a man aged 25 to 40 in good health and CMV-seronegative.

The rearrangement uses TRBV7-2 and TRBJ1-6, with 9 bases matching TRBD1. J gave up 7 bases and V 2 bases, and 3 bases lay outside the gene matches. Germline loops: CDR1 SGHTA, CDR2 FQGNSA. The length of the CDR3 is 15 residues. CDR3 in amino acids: CASSLNRGQNSPLHF. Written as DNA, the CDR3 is TGTGCCAGCAGCTTAAACAGGGGGCAGAATTCACCCCTCCACTTT.

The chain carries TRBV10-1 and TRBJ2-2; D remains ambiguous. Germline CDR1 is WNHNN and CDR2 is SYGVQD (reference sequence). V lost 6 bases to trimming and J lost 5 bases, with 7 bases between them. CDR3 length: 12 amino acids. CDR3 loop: CASSSGTGELFF. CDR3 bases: TGCGCCAGCAGCTCCGGGACCGGGGAGCTGTTTTTT.

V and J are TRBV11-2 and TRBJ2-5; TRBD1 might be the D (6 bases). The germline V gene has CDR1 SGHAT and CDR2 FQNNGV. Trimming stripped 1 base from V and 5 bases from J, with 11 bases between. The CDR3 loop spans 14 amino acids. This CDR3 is CASSLVPRGETQYF. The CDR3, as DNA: TGTGCCAGCAGCTTAGTTCCTAGGGGGGAGACCCAGTACTTC.

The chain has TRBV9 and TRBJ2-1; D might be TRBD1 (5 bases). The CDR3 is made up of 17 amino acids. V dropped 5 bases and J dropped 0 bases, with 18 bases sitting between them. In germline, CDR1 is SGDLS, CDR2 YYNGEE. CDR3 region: CASSLNRDSLSYNEQFF. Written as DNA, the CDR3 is TGTGCCAGCAGTCTAAATCGTGACAGTCTCTCCTACAATGAGCAGTTCTTC.

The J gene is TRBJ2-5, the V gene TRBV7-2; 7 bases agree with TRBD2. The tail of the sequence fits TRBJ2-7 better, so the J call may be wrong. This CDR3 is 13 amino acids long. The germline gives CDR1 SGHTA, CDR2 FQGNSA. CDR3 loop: CASSPRLADEQYF. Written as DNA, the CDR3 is TGTGCCAGCAGCCCCCGACTAGCCGACGAGCAGTACTTC.

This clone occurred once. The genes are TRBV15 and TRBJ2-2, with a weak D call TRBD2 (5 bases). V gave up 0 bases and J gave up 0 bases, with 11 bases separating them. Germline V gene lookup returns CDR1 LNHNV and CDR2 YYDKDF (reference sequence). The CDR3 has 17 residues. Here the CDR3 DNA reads TGTGCCACCAGCAGAGAAAGCCGGCGGGCGAACACCGGGGAGCTGTTTTTT. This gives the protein CATSRESRRANTGELFF.

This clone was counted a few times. In nucleotides, the CDR3 is TGTGCCAGCGCCCATGGGGGGGGCCCCTACGAGCAGTACTTC. It encodes CASAHGGGPYEQYF. The V and J genes are TRBV11-2 and TRBJ2-7, with a tentative D call TRBD2 (7 bases). The CDR3 has 14 residues. The germline V gene encodes CDR1 SGHAT and CDR2 FQNNGV. Trimming pared 8 bases from V and 2 bases from J, leaving 16 bases between.

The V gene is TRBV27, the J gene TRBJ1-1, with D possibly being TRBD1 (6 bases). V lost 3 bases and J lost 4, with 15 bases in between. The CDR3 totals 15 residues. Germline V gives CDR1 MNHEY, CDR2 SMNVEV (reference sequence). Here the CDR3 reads CASSLTGLFGTEAFF. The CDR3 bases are TGTGCCAGCAGTTTGACAGGTTTGTTCGGCACTGAAGCTTTCTTT.

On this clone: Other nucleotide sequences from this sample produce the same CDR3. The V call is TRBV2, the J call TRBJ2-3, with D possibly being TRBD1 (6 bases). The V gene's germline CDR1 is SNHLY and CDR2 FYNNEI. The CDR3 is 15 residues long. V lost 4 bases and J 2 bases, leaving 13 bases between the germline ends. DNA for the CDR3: TGTGCCAGCAGTGGATCGGGACAAATCACAGATACGCAGTATTTT. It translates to CASSGSGQITDTQYF.

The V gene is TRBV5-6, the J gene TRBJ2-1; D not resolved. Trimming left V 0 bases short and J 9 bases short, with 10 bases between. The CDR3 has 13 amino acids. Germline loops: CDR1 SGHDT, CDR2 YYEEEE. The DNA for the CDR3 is TGTGCCAGCAGCTTGGCGTCAGGCATTGAGCAGTTCTTC. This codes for CASSLASGIEQFF.

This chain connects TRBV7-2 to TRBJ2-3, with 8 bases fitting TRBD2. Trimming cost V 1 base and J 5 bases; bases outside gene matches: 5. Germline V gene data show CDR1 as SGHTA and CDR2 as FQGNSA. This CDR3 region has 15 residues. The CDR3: CASSLDGGAGDTQYF. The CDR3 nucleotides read TGTGCCAGCAGCTTAGACGGGGGGGCAGGAGATACGCAGTATTTT.

The CDR3 nucleotides are TGTGCCACCAGCAGAGATCGTCAGGGAAGCGAGCAGTACTTC. Translating gives CATSRDRQGSEQYF. The chain has TRBV15 and TRBJ2-7; D is possibly TRBD1 (5 bases). V was trimmed by 0 bases and J by 6 bases, leaving 12 bases between them. The CDR3 extends over 14 amino acids. The germline V gene encodes CDR1 LNHNV and CDR2 YYDKDF (reference sequence). Supplemented by reference TRBV15 and TRBJ2-7, the full variable domain reads DAMVIQNPRYQVTQFGKPVTLSCSQTLNHNVMYWYQQKSSQAPKLLFHYYDKDFNNEADTPDNFQSRRPNTSFCFLDIRSPGLGDTAMYLCATSRDRQGSEQYFGPGTRLTVT.

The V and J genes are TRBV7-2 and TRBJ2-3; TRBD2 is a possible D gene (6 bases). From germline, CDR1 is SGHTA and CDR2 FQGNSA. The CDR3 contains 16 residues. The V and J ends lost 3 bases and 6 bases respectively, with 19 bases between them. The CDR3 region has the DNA TGTGCCAGCAGCTTGCGCCGCAGCGGGTTTAGTGATACGCAGTATTTT. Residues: CASSLRRSGFSDTQYF.

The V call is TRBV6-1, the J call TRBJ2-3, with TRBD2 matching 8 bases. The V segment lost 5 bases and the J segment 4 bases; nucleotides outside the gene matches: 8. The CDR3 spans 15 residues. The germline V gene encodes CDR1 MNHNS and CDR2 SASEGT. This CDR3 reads CASSSGSGGPDTQYF. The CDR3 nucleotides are TGTGCCAGCAGTAGCGGGAGCGGGGGCCCAGATACGCAGTATTTT.

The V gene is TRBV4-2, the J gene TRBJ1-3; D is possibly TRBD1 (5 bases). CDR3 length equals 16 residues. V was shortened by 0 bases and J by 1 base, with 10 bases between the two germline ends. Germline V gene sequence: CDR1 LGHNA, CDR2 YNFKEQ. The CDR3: CASSQDFGASGNTIYF. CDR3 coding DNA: TGTGCCAGCAGCCAAGATTTTGGGGCTTCTGGAAACACCATATATTTT.

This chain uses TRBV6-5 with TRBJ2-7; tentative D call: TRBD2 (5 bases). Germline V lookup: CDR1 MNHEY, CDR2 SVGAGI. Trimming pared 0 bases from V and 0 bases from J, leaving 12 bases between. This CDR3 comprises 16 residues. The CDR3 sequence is CASSYSELGSSYEQYF. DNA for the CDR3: TGTGCCAGCAGTTACTCTGAGCTAGGGAGCTCCTACGAGCAGTACTTC.

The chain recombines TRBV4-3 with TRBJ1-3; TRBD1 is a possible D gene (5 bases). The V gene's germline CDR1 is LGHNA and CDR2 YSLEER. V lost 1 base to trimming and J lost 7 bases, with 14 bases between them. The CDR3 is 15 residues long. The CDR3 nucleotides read TGCGCCAGCAGCCAAGTATTAGGGGATCGGAACACCATATATTTT. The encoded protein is CASSQVLGDRNTIYF.

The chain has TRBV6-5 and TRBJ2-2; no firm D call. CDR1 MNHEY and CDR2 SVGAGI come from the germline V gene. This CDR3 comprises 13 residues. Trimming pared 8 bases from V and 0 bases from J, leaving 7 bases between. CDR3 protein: CASVRANTGELFF. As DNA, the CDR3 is TGTGCCAGCGTTAGAGCGAACACCGGGGAGCTGTTTTTT.

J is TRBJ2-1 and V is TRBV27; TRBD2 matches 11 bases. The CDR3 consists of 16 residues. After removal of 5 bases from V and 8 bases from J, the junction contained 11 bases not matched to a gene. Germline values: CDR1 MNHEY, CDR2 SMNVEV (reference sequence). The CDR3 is CASSQPTSGNMDEQFF. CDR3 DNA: TGTGCCAGCAGTCAGCCGACTAGCGGGAATATGGATGAGCAGTTCTTC.

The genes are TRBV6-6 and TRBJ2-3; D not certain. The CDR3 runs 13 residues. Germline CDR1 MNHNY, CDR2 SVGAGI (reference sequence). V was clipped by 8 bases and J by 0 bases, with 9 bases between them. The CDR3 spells CASGGASTDTQYF. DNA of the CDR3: TGTGCCAGCGGCGGCGCTAGCACAGATACGCAGTATTTT.

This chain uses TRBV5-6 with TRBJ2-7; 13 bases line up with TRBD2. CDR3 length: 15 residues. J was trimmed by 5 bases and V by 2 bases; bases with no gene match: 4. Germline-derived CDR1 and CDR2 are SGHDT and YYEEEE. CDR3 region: CASSFRTSGSHEQYF. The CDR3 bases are TGTGCCAGCAGCTTCCGGACTAGCGGGAGCCACGAGCAGTACTTC.